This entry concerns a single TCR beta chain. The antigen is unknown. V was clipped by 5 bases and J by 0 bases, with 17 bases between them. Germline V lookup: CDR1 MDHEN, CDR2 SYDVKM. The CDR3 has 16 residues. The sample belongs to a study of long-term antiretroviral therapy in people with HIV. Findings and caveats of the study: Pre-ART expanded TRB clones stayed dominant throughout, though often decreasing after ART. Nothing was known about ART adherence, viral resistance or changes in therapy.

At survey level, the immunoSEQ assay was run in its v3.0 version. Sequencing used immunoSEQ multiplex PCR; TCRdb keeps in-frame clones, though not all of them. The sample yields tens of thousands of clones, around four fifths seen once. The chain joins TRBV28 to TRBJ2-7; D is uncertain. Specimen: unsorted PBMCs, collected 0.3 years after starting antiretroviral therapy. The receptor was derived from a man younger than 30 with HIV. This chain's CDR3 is CASSPNRELSSYEQYF. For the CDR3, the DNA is TGTGCCAGCAGTCCAAACAGAGAGTTGAGCTCCTACGAGCAGTACTTC.